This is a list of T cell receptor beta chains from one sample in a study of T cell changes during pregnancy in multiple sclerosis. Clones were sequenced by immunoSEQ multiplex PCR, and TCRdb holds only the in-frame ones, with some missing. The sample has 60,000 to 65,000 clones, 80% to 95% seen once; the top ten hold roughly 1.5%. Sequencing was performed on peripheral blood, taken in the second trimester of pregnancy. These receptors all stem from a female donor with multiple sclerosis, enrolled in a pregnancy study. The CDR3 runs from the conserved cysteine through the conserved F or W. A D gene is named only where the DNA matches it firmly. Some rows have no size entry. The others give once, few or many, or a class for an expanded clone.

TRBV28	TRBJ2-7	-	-	CASSFLISYEQYF	TGTGCCAGCAGCTTCCTTATCTCCTACGAGCAGTACTTC
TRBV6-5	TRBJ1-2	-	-	CASSRLDRPMRGYTF	TGTGCCAGCAGCCGACTCGACAGACCTATGAGGGGCTACACCTTC
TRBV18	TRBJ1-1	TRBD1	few	CASSPGTVNTEAFF	TGTGCCAGCTCACCCGGGACAGTAAACACTGAAGCTTTCTTT
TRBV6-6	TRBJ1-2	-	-	CASSAGPGSSGYTF	TGTGCCAGCAGCGCGGGGCCAGGAAGCTCTGGCTACACCTTC
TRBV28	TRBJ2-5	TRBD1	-	CASSLIGQGEETQYF	TGTGCCAGCAGTTTAATCGGACAGGGAGAAGAGACCCAGTACTTC
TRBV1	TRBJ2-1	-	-	CTSSRLGAGGPDEQFF	TGCACCAGCAGCCGCTTGGGGGCGGGAGGGCCGGATGAGCAGTTCTTC
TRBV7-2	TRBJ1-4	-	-	CASTNYGGEKLFF	TGTGCCAGCACCAACTACGGGGGTGAAAAACTGTTTTTT
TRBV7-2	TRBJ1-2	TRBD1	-	CASSLGGQTYGYTF	TGTGCCAGCAGCTTAGGGGGACAGACCTATGGCTACACCTTC
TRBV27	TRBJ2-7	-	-	CASGGRGEAYEQYF	TGTGCCAGCGGAGGGAGAGGGGAGGCTTACGAGCAGTACTTC
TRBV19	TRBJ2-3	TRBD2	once	CASRAGESGDTQYF	TGTGCCAGTAGAGCGGGGGAGTCGGGAGATACGCAGTATTTT
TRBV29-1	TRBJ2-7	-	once	CSVLWTNRYEQYF	TGCAGCGTTCTCTGGACAAATCGCTACGAGCAGTACTTC
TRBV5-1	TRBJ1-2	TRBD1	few	CASSLGQGNYGYTF	TGCGCCAGCAGCCTGGGACAGGGGAACTATGGCTACACCTTC
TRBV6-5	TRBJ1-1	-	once	CASSSSDRPLNTEAFF	TGTGCCAGCAGTTCCTCCGACAGACCCCTTAACACTGAAGCTTTCTTT
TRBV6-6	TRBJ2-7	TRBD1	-	CASKPGQETYEQYF	TGTGCCAGCAAGCCGGGACAGGAGACCTACGAGCAGTACTTC
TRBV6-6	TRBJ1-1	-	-	CASSRWTGTQNTEAFF	TGTGCCAGCAGCCGATGGACCGGGACACAGAACACTGAAGCTTTCTTT
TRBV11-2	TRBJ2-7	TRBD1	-	CASSFGTGNYEQYF	TGTGCCAGCAGCTTCGGGACAGGGAATTACGAGCAGTACTTC
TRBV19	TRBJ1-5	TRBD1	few	CASADRDGQPQHF	TGTGCCAGTGCCGACAGGGATGGTCAGCCCCAGCATTTT
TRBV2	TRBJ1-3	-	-	CASSDEGFLTGNTIYF	TGTGCCAGCAGTGATGAGGGATTCTTAACTGGAAACACCATATATTTT
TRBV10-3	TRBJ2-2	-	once	CAIRIGRAGENTGELFF	TGTGCCATCAGGATTGGGCGAGCAGGGGAGAACACCGGGGAGCTGTTTTTT
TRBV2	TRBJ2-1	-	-	CASMLGGGAYNEQFF	TGTGCCAGCATGCTAGGAGGGGGGGCGTACAATGAGCAGTTCTTC
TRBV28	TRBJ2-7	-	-	CAGKGRIGNEQYF	TGTGCCGGAAAAGGGAGGATCGGAAACGAGCAGTACTTC
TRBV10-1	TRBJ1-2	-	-	CASSGQDGYGYTF	TGCGCCAGCAGTGGACAGGACGGCTATGGCTACACCTTC
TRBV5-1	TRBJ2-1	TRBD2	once	CASSLEQLLAGVHNEQFF	TGCGCCAGCAGCTTGGAGCAACTACTAGCGGGAGTCCACAATGAGCAGTTCTTC
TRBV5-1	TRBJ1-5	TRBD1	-	CASSSTGEFNQPQHF	TGCGCCAGCAGCTCTACAGGGGAATTTAATCAGCCCCAGCATTTT
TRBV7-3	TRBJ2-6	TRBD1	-	CASSFWGQASGANVLTF	TGTGCCAGCAGCTTTTGGGGACAGGCCTCTGGGGCCAACGTCCTGACTTTC
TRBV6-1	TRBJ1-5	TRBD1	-	CASSSETGRGQPQHF	TGTGCCAGCAGTTCCGAGACAGGGCGAGGACAGCCCCAGCATTTT
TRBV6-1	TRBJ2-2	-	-	CASIPGTLTGELFF	TGTGCCAGCATCCCCGGGACACTCACCGGGGAGCTGTTTTTT
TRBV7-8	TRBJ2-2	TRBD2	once	CASSLSYASGGSGELFF	TGTGCCAGCAGCTTAAGTTATGCTAGCGGGGGATCCGGGGAGCTGTTTTTT
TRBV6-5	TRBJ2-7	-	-	CASSYFVDFGEQYF	TGTGCCAGCAGTTACTTCGTAGACTTTGGAGAGCAGTACTTC
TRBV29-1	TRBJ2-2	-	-	CSVWRVWPPGELFF	TGCAGCGTTTGGCGGGTATGGCCTCCCGGGGAGCTGTTTTTT
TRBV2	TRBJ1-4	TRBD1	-	CASRDSYEKLFF	TGTGCCAGCCGGGACAGTTACGAAAAACTGTTTTTT
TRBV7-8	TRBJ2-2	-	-	CASIGDTGELFF	TGTGCCAGCATAGGGGACACCGGGGAGCTGTTTTTT
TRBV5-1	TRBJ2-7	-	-	CASSFSLAPTYEQYF	TGCGCCAGCAGCTTTTCCCTAGCGCCAACCTACGAGCAGTACTTC
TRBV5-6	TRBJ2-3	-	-	CASSLDALGGTDTQYF	TGTGCCAGCAGCTTGGATGCCCTCGGGGGCACAGATACGCAGTATTTT
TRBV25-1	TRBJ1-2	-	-	CASSEFEGDIYGYTF	TGTGCCAGCAGTGAATTCGAGGGGGATATCTATGGCTACACCTTC
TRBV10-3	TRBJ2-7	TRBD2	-	CATEAGTRNHEQYF	TGTGCCACCGAAGCCGGGACTAGGAACCACGAGCAGTACTTC
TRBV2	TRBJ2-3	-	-	CASSVGVVTDTQYF	TGTGCCAGCAGTGTAGGGGTGGTCACAGATACGCAGTATTTT
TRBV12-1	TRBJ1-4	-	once	CASRTGGGTRDEKLFF	TGTGCCAGCAGAACTGGGGGGGGCACGCGGGATGAAAAACTGTTTTTT
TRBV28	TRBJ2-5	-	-	CASSLGPRRTQYF	TGTGCCAGCAGTTTGGGCCCCCGTCGGACCCAGTACTTC
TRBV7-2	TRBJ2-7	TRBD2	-	CASRSGTSGRAGEQYF	TGTGCCAGCAGATCCGGGACTAGCGGGAGGGCTGGCGAGCAGTACTTC
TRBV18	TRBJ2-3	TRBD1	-	CASSPQDRADTQYF	TGTGCCAGCTCACCTCAGGACAGGGCAGATACGCAGTATTTT
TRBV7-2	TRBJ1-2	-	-	CASSLSGGFSNYGYTF	TGTGCCAGCAGCTTATCGGGAGGGTTCTCCAACTATGGCTACACCTTC
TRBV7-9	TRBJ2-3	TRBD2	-	CASSRSGSQTDTQYF	TGTGCCAGCAGCCGTAGCGGGAGCCAGACAGATACGCAGTATTTT